Following are 24 T cell receptor beta chains from one sample sequenced in a study of blood T cells in healthy people across ages. PCR was performed a second time for roughly 7 to 11 cycles using a sample-barcoded 5' primer and a J-beta primer mix. From the 5' RACE reads, TCRdb called clonotypes with MiXCR, one entry per CDR3 protein. Among some 700,000 distinct CDR3 sequences listed, 20% to 25% were seen once. The sequenced sample was blood. These TCRs come from a man in his 70s in good health.

This clonotype has only a few counts. The chain combines TRBV7-2 with TRBJ1-4; tentatively, D is TRBD1 (6 bases). Germline values: CDR1 SGHTA, CDR2 FQGNSA. This CDR3 has 16 amino acids. V was cut by 2 bases and J by 5 bases, with 15 bases left in between. CDR3 sequence (DNA): TGTGCCAGCAGCTTAATTGCGGGGGCGGGGAATGAAAAACTGTTTTTT. Its protein product is CASSLIAGAGNEKLFF.

This clonotype came up a few times. The rearrangement links TRBV25-1 to TRBJ1-1; no clear D. The germline V and J ends were trimmed by 4 bases and 6 bases, with 24 bases remaining between them. The CDR3 is 17 residues long. Germline CDR1 reads MGHDK; CDR2 reads SYGVNS. The CDR3, as DNA: TGTGCCAGCAGTGCGCCACCCCGTCAGAACCTCGTCTCTGAAGCTTTCTTT. It yields the protein CASSAPPRQNLVSEAFF. Based on the CDR3 plus reference TRBV25-1 and TRBJ1-1, the full variable domain is EADIYQTPRYLVIGTGKKITLECSQTMGHDKMYWYQQDPGMELHLIHYSYGVNSTEKGDLSSESTVSRIRTEHFPLTLESARPSHTSQYLCASSAPPRQNLVSEAFFGQGTRLTVV.

The V gene is TRBV12-3 or TRBV12-4, the J gene TRBJ1-3; the D gene is possibly TRBD1 (6 bases). The CDR3 runs to 14 residues. The germline V and J ends were trimmed by 8 bases and 4 bases, with 15 bases remaining between them. CDR3 region: CASGRTAIGNTIYF. The CDR3 DNA is TGTGCCAGCGGTCGGACAGCAATAGGAAACACCATATATTTT.

V gene TRBV14 combines with J gene TRBJ1-2, with D maybe TRBD1 (5 bases). Trimming cost V 4 bases and J 4 bases, with 13 bases left between them. Germline assignment: CDR1 SGHDN and CDR2 FVKESK. This CDR3 contains 14 residues. The DNA of the CDR3 is TGTGCCAGCAGCCCCGCTGGGGGATTCTATGGCTACACCTTC. Protein: CASSPAGGFYGYTF.

On this clonotype itself: A read error may explain this, as a much larger clone is one base away. The chain links TRBV11-2 to TRBJ2-2; 7 bases fit TRBD2. From germline, CDR1 is SGHAT and CDR2 FQNNGV. V lost 3 bases, J lost 3 bases, and 7 bases stayed unmatched. CDR3 length: 16 amino acids. CDR3 sequence: CASSFGLGWDTGELFF. As DNA, the CDR3 is TGTGCCAGCAGCTTCGGACTAGGGTGGGACACCGGGGAGCTGTTTTTT.

This clonotype was detected only once. The rearrangement links TRBV28 to TRBJ2-1, with 8 bases aligning to TRBD1. The CDR3 loop spans 15 amino acids. Losses at the gene ends were 7 bases for V and 7 bases for J; bases not matched to a gene: 12. CDR1 is MDHEN, CDR2 SYDVKM, per germline. The CDR3 region has the DNA TGTGCCAGCACAATATGGGCAGGGGGCGGGAATGAGCAGTTCTTC. Translating it yields CASTIWAGGGNEQFF.

The chain couples TRBV10-3 to TRBJ1-5, with D perhaps TRBD1 (6 bases). CDR1 ENHRY and CDR2 SYGVKD come from the germline V gene. This CDR3 is 15 amino acids long. V was trimmed by 4 bases and J by 3 bases, leaving 13 bases between them. The CDR3 nucleotides are TGTGCCATCAGTGGGGGGAACAGGGACAATCAGCCCCAGCATTTT. Translating gives CAISGGNRDNQPQHF.

The chain recombines TRBV20-1 with TRBJ2-5; no definite D call. The J call is doubtful: the DNA matches TRBJ2-7 better. The CDR3 sequence is 12 residues long. The V gene's germline CDR1 is DFQATT and CDR2 SNEGSKA (reference sequence). CDR3 sequence: CSASSDSYEQYV. As DNA, the CDR3 is TGCAGTGCTAGCTCGGACTCCTACGAGCAGTACGTC.

The V and J genes are TRBV3-1 and TRBJ2-5; 7 bases fit TRBD2. This CDR3 has 16 residues. The V and J ends lost 4 bases and 1 base, in that order; junction bases with no gene match: 9. Germline V gene sequence: CDR1 LGHDT, CDR2 YNNKEL (reference sequence). This chain's CDR3 is CASSRKAPSGQETQYF. The CDR3 DNA sequence: TGTGCCAGCAGCCGAAAAGCGCCTAGCGGCCAAGAGACCCAGTACTTC.

The chain recombines TRBV7-2 with TRBJ2-3, with D possibly matching TRBD2 (5 bases). Germline CDR1 reads SGHTA; CDR2 reads FQGNSA. This CDR3 contains 16 residues. Deletions cut 1 base from V and 1 base from J, with 12 bases between. The CDR3 loop is CASSLGASYRTDTQYF. The CDR3 region has the DNA TGTGCCAGCAGCTTAGGGGCTAGCTATCGCACAGATACGCAGTATTTT.

This clonotype has a handful of counts. In DNA form, the CDR3 reads TGTGCCAGCAGTTTACGTCGAAGGGCTGGGGCCTACAATGAGCAGTTCTTC. It translates to CASSLRRRAGAYNEQFF. The rearrangement joins TRBV28 to TRBJ2-1; D is unclear. Trimming pared 2 bases from V and 2 bases from J, leaving 16 bases between. The germline CDR1 and CDR2 sequences are MDHEN and SYDVKM. CDR3 length: 17 amino acids.

This clonotype has just a few counts. The chain combines TRBV15 with TRBJ1-1, with no clear D. Germline-derived CDR1 and CDR2 are LNHNV and YYDKDF (reference sequence). The CDR3 contains 14 residues. V lost 0 bases and J lost 0, with 5 bases in between. This chain's CDR3 is CATSREGVNTEAFF. The DNA for the CDR3 is TGTGCCACCAGCAGAGAAGGCGTGAACACTGAAGCTTTCTTT.

The chain recombines TRBV3-1 with TRBJ2-2; D possibly matches TRBD1 or TRBD2 (5 bases each). V was shortened by 4 bases and J by 9 bases, with 9 bases between the two germline ends. Germline assignment: CDR1 LGHDT and CDR2 YNNKEL (reference sequence). The CDR3 has 12 residues. The CDR3 loop reads CASSPGQRELFF. The CDR3 DNA sequence: TGTGCCAGCAGCCCGGGGCAAAGGGAGCTGTTTTTT.

This rearrangement joins TRBV2 to TRBJ2-1; D is uncertain. The CDR3 has 14 residues. Germline CDR1 SNHLY, CDR2 FYNNEI. V dropped 3 bases and J dropped 7 bases, with 13 bases sitting between them. The CDR3 here is CASSDDKVGNEQFF. CDR3 in DNA: TGTGCCAGCAGTGATGACAAGGTTGGTAATGAGCAGTTCTTC.

The rearrangement joins TRBV20-1 to TRBJ2-2, with 9 bases identical to TRBD1. The CDR3 loop spans 14 amino acids. Germline V lookup: CDR1 DFQATT, CDR2 SNEGSKA (reference sequence). Losses at the gene ends were 6 bases for V and 6 bases for J; bases not matched to a gene: 8. The CDR3 here is CSAGLTGGPGELFF. In DNA form, the CDR3 reads TGCAGTGCAGGACTCACAGGGGGCCCCGGGGAGCTGTTTTTT.

The rearrangement links TRBV6-2 or TRBV6-3 to TRBJ2-7; no clear D. The CDR3 runs to 14 residues. Germline-derived CDR1 and CDR2 are MNHEY and SVGEGT. Between the trimmed V and J ends, which lost 5 bases and 4 bases, there was a span of 15 bases. For the CDR3, the DNA is TGTGCCAGCAGTGCAGAACCTCAAGGGTACGAGCAGTACGTC. Protein product: CASSAEPQGYEQYV.

This clonotype was detected many times. V gene TRBV12-3 or TRBV12-4 combines with J gene TRBJ2-1; D gene uncertain. Trimming took 6 bases from V and 3 from J, leaving 9 bases between them. This CDR3 is 13 amino acids long. The CDR3 bases are TGTGCCAGCAGCTTGGGCATCTACAATGAGCAGTTCTTC. Residues: CASSLGIYNEQFF.

In its sample, this clonotype was seen a few times. The gene calls are TRBV5-1 and TRBJ2-7; unclear D gene. Per the germline V gene, CDR1 is SGHRS and CDR2 is YFSETQ. V shed 0 bases and J shed 5 bases, with 12 bases lying between them. This CDR3 comprises 14 residues. CDR3: CASSLGQSFHEQYF. CDR3 sequence (DNA): TGCGCCAGCAGCTTGGGCCAGTCGTTCCACGAGCAGTACTTC.

This clonotype showed up just a few times. The V call is TRBV7-9, the J call TRBJ2-1; D is uncertain. CDR3 length: 17 amino acids. Looked up from germline, CDR1 is SEHNR and CDR2 is FQNEAQ (reference sequence). The V end was cut by 2 bases, the J end by 0 bases, with 14 bases between. The DNA for the CDR3 is TGTGCCAGCAGCTTAATTAGGGCGGCCAGCTCCTACAATGAGCAGTTCTTC. Protein product: CASSLIRAASSYNEQFF.

The rearrangement uses TRBV4-3 and TRBJ2-3; 7 bases align to TRBD1. Germline V gives CDR1 LGHNA, CDR2 YSLEER. The CDR3 consists of 16 residues. Trimming took 0 bases from V and 5 from J; bases not matched to a gene: 8. The CDR3 sequence: CASSQDKRGLGDTQYF. CDR3 nucleotides: TGCGCCAGCAGCCAAGATAAAAGGGGGCTAGGAGATACGCAGTATTTT.

The V call is TRBV10-3, the J call TRBJ2-7, with no clear D. The last part of the DNA fits TRBJ2-5 better; the J call may be wrong. The CDR3 loop spans 11 amino acids. Germline V lookup: CDR1 ENHRY, CDR2 SYGVKD. The CDR3 protein is CAIGNQETQYF. CDR3 nucleotides: TGTGCCATCGGGAATCAAGAGACCCAGTACTTC.

The V gene is TRBV7-2, the J gene TRBJ2-5; TRBD2 might be the D (6 bases). The DNA end lines up better with TRBJ2-7; the J call may be wrong. Germline-derived CDR1 and CDR2 are SGHTA and FQGNSA. CDR3 size: 14 residues. The CDR3 nucleotides are TGTGCCAGCAGCTTAGCGGGAGGAATCTACGAGCAGTACGTC. Translating it yields CASSLAGGIYEQYV.

A few counts support this clonotype. J is TRBJ2-3 and V is TRBV7-2, with unresolved D. Germline V gene data show CDR1 as SGHTA and CDR2 as FQGNSA. This CDR3 comprises 17 residues. Trimming removed 5 bases at V and 2 bases at J, with 20 bases between. CDR3 region: CASSPHSTPYSTDTQYF. Written as DNA, the CDR3 is TGTGCCAGCAGCCCCCACTCCACCCCCTACTCCACAGATACGCAGTATTTT.

This clonotype has more than one count but fewer than ten. The chain joins TRBV28 to TRBJ2-3; 9 positions match TRBD1. The germline V gene has CDR1 MDHEN and CDR2 SYDVKM. V lost 5 bases and J lost 4; bases outside the gene matches: 10. The CDR3 runs 16 residues. The CDR3 coding sequence is TGTGCCAGCAGTCCATGGGGGACAGGGTCTCCAGATACGCAGTATTTT. Translated, it gives CASSPWGTGSPDTQYF.